The 32 T cell receptor beta chains given below trace back to one sample, sequenced in a study of cytomegalovirus exposure and HLA in healthy donors. The repertoire was sequenced with immunoSEQ multiplex PCR; TCRdb's copy has only in-frame clones and lacks some. The table shows some 61,000 clones, with 97% occurring only once. The sequenced material came from PBMCs. The receptors derive from a woman between 18 and 30 years old in good health and CMV-seropositive.

This clone appeared a single time. V gene TRBV7-2 combines with J gene TRBJ2-1; 10 positions match TRBD2. The V gene end was trimmed by 5 bases and the J gene end by 11 bases; junction bases not matched to a gene: 12. Germline CDR1 is SGHTA and CDR2 is FQGNSA. The CDR3 totals 15 residues. Here the CDR3 reads CASSRQTSGSPKQFF. In DNA form, the CDR3 reads TGTGCCAGCAGCCGCCAGACTAGCGGGTCGCCTAAGCAGTTCTTC.

This clone was counted a single time. The V and J genes are TRBV5-6 and TRBJ2-1, with D possibly matching TRBD1 (5 bases). V was clipped by 0 bases and J by 2 bases, with 9 bases between them. Germline values: CDR1 SGHDT, CDR2 YYEEEE. The CDR3 is 15 residues long. The DNA for the CDR3 is TGTGCCAGCAGCTTGGTACAGGCCCCCTACAATGAGCAGTTCTTC. Its protein is CASSLVQAPYNEQFF.

This clone was detected only once. The rearrangement uses TRBV9 and TRBJ2-2; 8 bases fit TRBD1. From germline, CDR1 is SGDLS and CDR2 YYNGEE. Trimming at V came to 5 bases and at J to 0 bases, leaving 6 bases not matched to a gene. This CDR3 comprises 16 residues. The CDR3 reads CASRADRGPNTGELFF. The CDR3 DNA reads TGTGCCAGCAGAGCCGACAGGGGCCCGAACACCGGGGAGCTGTTTTTT. Combining the CDR3 with reference TRBV9 and TRBJ2-2 gives the whole variable domain DSGVTQTPKHLITATGQRVTLRCSPRSGDLSVYWYQQSLDQGLQFLIQYYNGEERAKGNILERFSAQQFPDLHSELNLSSLELGDSALYFCASRADRGPNTGELFFGEGSRLTVL.

The chain employs TRBV28 and TRBJ1-5; no definite D call. Germline V CDR1 and CDR2: MDHEN, SYDVKM. V was trimmed by 1 base and J by 1 base, leaving 8 bases between them. The CDR3 extends over 15 amino acids. This CDR3 is CASSLSGGSNQPQHF. The CDR3 region has the DNA TGTGCCAGCAGTTTATCGGGTGGGAGCAATCAGCCCCAGCATTTT. The full variable domain, its missing parts supplied by reference TRBV28 and TRBJ1-5, is DVKVTQSSRYLVKRTGEKVFLECVQDMDHENMFWYRQDPGLGLRLIYFSYDVKMKEKGDIPEGYSVSREKKERFSLILESASTNQTSMYLCASSLSGGSNQPQHFGDGTRLSIL.

The chain links TRBV30 to TRBJ2-1; the match to TRBD1 covers 8 bases. The CDR3 runs 16 residues. Germline assignment: CDR1 GTSNPN and CDR2 SVGIG (reference sequence). The trim removed 3 bases at V and 0 bases at J, leaving 7 bases unmatched. CDR3 sequence: CAWSARTGPSYNEQFF. The CDR3 DNA sequence: TGTGCCTGGAGCGCCCGGACAGGGCCCTCCTACAATGAGCAGTTCTTC.

The CDR3 DNA sequence: TGTGCCACCAGCAGCCCCGAGCGGCCCCAGCATTTT. Residues: CATSSPERPQHF. The gene calls are TRBV15 and TRBJ1-5; the D is unclear. Per the germline V gene, CDR1 is LNHNV and CDR2 is YYDKDF (reference sequence). The CDR3 spans 12 residues. V lost 3 bases and J 9 bases, leaving 9 bases between the germline ends.

V and J are TRBV19 and TRBJ2-1, with D possibly matching TRBD1 (5 bases). This CDR3 is 13 amino acids long. Trimming left V 4 bases short and J 8 bases short, with 12 bases between. Per the germline V gene, CDR1 is LNHDA and CDR2 is SQIVND (reference sequence). CDR3 protein: CASSTDNWDEQFF. The CDR3 DNA follows: TGTGCCAGTAGTACGGACAATTGGGATGAGCAGTTCTTC.

CDR3 sequence: CASSGPGQPNTEAFF. The CDR3, as DNA: TGTGCCAGCAGCGGGCCGGGACAGCCGAACACTGAAGCTTTCTTT. The chain carries TRBV11-2 and TRBJ1-1, with 7 positions matching TRBD1. Germline assignment: CDR1 SGHAT and CDR2 FQNNGV. This CDR3 contains 15 residues. V lost 5 bases, J lost 1 base, and 7 bases stayed unmatched.

The rearrangement links TRBV5-5 to TRBJ2-7; 10 nucleotides line up with TRBD2. This CDR3 has 19 residues. Germline V gene data show CDR1 as SGHKS and CDR2 as YYEKEE (reference sequence). V gave up 3 bases and J gave up 0 bases; unmatched junction bases: 15. CDR3 loop: CASSSGSGRPHPSSYEQYF. The DNA for the CDR3 is TGTGCCAGCAGCTCGGGTAGCGGGAGGCCACACCCGAGCTCCTACGAGCAGTACTTC.

J is TRBJ2-5 and V is TRBV28; 12 bases are shared with TRBD2. After removal of 6 bases from V and 4 bases from J, the junction contained 6 bases not matched to a gene. The CDR3 consists of 15 residues. The germline CDR1 and CDR2 sequences are MDHEN and SYDVKM. The CDR3 spells CASSRLAGEGETQYF. Written as DNA, the CDR3 is TGTGCCAGCAGCAGACTAGCGGGAGAGGGAGAGACCCAGTACTTC.

Only one count was recorded for this clone. This chain links TRBV7-9 with TRBJ2-6, with a tentative D call TRBD2 (6 bases). The germline V gene encodes CDR1 SEHNR and CDR2 FQNEAQ (reference sequence). The CDR3 spans 17 residues. The V gene lost 5 bases and the J gene lost 0 bases, with 14 bases spanning the gap. The CDR3: CASSPGGRVSGANVLTF. The CDR3 DNA reads as TGTGCCAGCAGCCCCGGGGGACGGGTCTCTGGGGCCAACGTCCTGACTTTC.

This clone was recorded once. The chain couples TRBV29-1 to TRBJ2-5, with D uncertain. V was clipped by 8 bases and J by 3 bases, with 13 bases between them. This CDR3 contains 12 residues. Germline V gene data show CDR1 as SQVTM and CDR2 as ANQGSEA. The chain's CDR3 is CSHLRGEETQYF. CDR3 DNA sequence: TGCAGCCACCTCCGAGGAGAAGAGACCCAGTACTTC.

This clone was observed a single time. This chain uses TRBV10-3 with TRBJ2-5; 14 nucleotides align to TRBD2. The CDR3 extends over 15 amino acids. Germline trimming cut 2 bases from V and 4 bases from J; bases unmatched to any gene: 0. Looked up from germline, CDR1 is ENHRY and CDR2 is SYGVKD. DNA of the CDR3: TGTGCCATCAGTGAGGGGACTAGCGGGAGAGAGACCCAGTACTTC. It specifies CAISEGTSGRETQYF.

The rearrangement uses TRBV28 and TRBJ1-3, with a tentative D call TRBD1 (5 bases). The germline V and J ends were trimmed by 5 bases and 1 base, with 12 bases remaining between them. The germline gives CDR1 MDHEN, CDR2 SYDVKM. The CDR3 spans 15 residues. CDR3 DNA sequence: TGTGCCAGCAGTAAGACAGAAAAGTCTGGAAACACCATATATTTT. Residues: CASSKTEKSGNTIYF.

The J gene is TRBJ2-5, the V gene TRBV2, with TRBD2 identical over 9 bases. Trimming removed 8 bases from V and 5 bases from J; junction bases left unmatched: 15. Germline CDR1 and CDR2: SNHLY and FYNNEI. This CDR3 comprises 16 residues. CDR3 sequence: CASRQGGLAGLETQYF. The CDR3, as DNA: TGTGCCAGCCGTCAGGGGGGACTAGCTGGTCTCGAGACCCAGTACTTC. Full variable domain (remainder filled in from reference TRBV2 and TRBJ2-5): EPEVTQTPSHQVTQMGQEVILRCVPISNHLYFYWYRQILGQKVEFLVSFYNNEISEKSEIFDDQFSVERPDGSNFTLKIRSTKLEDSAMYFCASRQGGLAGLETQYFGPGTRLLVL.

The chain joins TRBV11-3 to TRBJ2-3; tentatively, D is TRBD1 (6 bases). The V gene lost 4 bases and the J gene lost 6 bases, with 14 bases spanning the gap. The germline V gene has CDR1 SGHNT and CDR2 YENEEA. The CDR3 sequence is 14 residues long. The CDR3 sequence is CASSWGHMKDTQYF. CDR3 bases: TGTGCCAGCAGCTGGGGGCATATGAAGGATACGCAGTATTTT. The full variable domain, with the rest looked up from reference TRBV11-3 and TRBJ2-3, is EAGVVQSPRYKIIEKKQPVAFWCNPISGHNTLYWYLQNLGQGPELLIRYENEEAVDDSQLPKDRFSAERLKGVDSTLKIQPAELGDSAVYLCASSWGHMKDTQYFGPGTRLTVL.

The J gene is TRBJ2-2, the V gene TRBV5-4; D call uncertain. The germline V gene has CDR1 SGHNT and CDR2 YYREEE (reference sequence). V lost 1 base and J 9 bases, leaving 13 bases between the germline ends. This CDR3 contains 14 residues. For the CDR3, the DNA is TGTGCCAGCAGCTTGTCCAGGCCCCCACGGGAGCTGTTTTTT. Protein product: CASSLSRPPRELFF.

The chain couples TRBV28 to TRBJ2-2, with 9 positions matching TRBD1. Germline CDR1 reads MDHEN; CDR2 reads SYDVKM. V shed 6 bases, J shed 3 bases, and the junction held 5 bases outside the gene matches. This CDR3 contains 15 residues. CDR3 sequence: CASSLDRGDTGELFF. CDR3 DNA: TGTGCCAGCAGCCTCGACAGGGGGGACACCGGGGAGCTGTTTTTT.

This sequence joins TRBV5-1 and TRBJ2-7, with D perhaps matching TRBD1 (5 bases). V was pared by 0 bases and J by 7 bases, with 14 bases between. There are 14 residues in the CDR3. Germline assignment: CDR1 SGHRS and CDR2 YFSETQ. The CDR3 DNA follows: TGCGCCAGCAGCTTGGCTGGCCAGGGTTGGGAGCAGTACTTC. It specifies CASSLAGQGWEQYF.

The rearrangement joins TRBV29-1 to TRBJ2-1; 12 bases match TRBD1. CDR3 length: 20 residues. Germline assignment: CDR1 SQVTM and CDR2 ANQGSEA. V lost 1 base, J lost 2 bases, and 15 bases stayed unmatched. The CDR3 coding sequence is TGCAGCGTTGAAGTCCAAGGGACAGGGGGCAACGGGAGCCCCTACAATGAGCAGTTCTTC. Residues: CSVEVQGTGGNGSPYNEQFF.

This rearrangement joins TRBV9 to TRBJ2-4; D possibly corresponds to TRBD2 (5 bases). Germline CDR1 and CDR2: SGDLS and YYNGEE. Trimming took 7 bases from V and 0 from J, leaving 23 bases between them. The CDR3 has 18 amino acids. CDR3 residues: CASGVPLRRLLAKNIQYF. In DNA, the CDR3 is TGTGCCAGCGGGGTGCCCCTCAGGAGGCTACTAGCCAAAAACATTCAGTACTTC.

V gene TRBV6-6 combines with J gene TRBJ2-3, with D possibly being TRBD2 (6 bases). This CDR3 is built from 14 residues. The germline gives CDR1 MNHNY, CDR2 SVGAGI (reference sequence). The ends were cut back, 2 bases at V and 4 bases at J, with 10 bases in the middle. This CDR3 is CASSYRASADTQYF. CDR3 nucleotides: TGTGCCAGCAGTTACAGGGCTAGCGCAGATACGCAGTATTTT.

The chain is built from TRBV21-1 and TRBJ1-4. TRBV21-1 is termed a pseudogene. The CDR3 is 16 amino acids. CDR3 in amino acids: CASSKRKTFHNEKLFF. The DNA of the CDR3 is TGTGCCAGCAGCAAACGTAAGACTTTTCATAATGAAAAACTGTTTTTT.

This sequence joins TRBV11-2 and TRBJ2-5; the match to TRBD2 covers 8 bases. CDR1 is SGHAT and CDR2 is FQNNGV in the germline V gene. V lost 3 bases to trimming and J lost 3 bases; unmatched junction nucleotides: 15. The length of the CDR3 is 18 residues. CDR3 nucleotides: TGTGCCAGCAGCTTGGTCTTAGCGGGTCGGCGGGGGGAAGAGACCCAGTACTTC. Amino acid sequence: CASSLVLAGRRGEETQYF.

The genes are TRBV5-4 and TRBJ2-3, with D possibly matching TRBD2 (7 bases). Per the germline V gene, CDR1 is SGHNT and CDR2 is YYREEE (reference sequence). The CDR3 spans 14 residues. With 4 bases removed from V and 4 bases from J, the gap between germline ends came to 13 bases. In DNA, the CDR3 is TGTGCCAGCAGCCCAGAAGGGGGGGCAGATACGCAGTATTTT. The encoded protein is CASSPEGGADTQYF.

The J gene is TRBJ1-1, the V gene TRBV12-2. TRBV12-2 is a documented pseudogene. CDR3 length equals 15 residues. CDR3 DNA sequence: TGTGCAAGTCGCTTAGAGGGGAGGGATAGGACTGAAGCTTTCTTT. Its translation is CASRLEGRDRTEAFF.

The chain employs TRBV5-4 and TRBJ1-3; D is unclear. The CDR3 is 14 residues long. Germline V CDR1 and CDR2: SGHNT, YYREEE (reference sequence). Between the trimmed V and J ends, which lost 4 bases and 4 bases, there was a span of 12 bases. The CDR3 spells CASSNARSGNTIYF. The CDR3, as DNA: TGTGCCAGCAGCAACGCCAGGTCCGGAAACACCATATATTTT.

This clone was seen a single time. The chain has TRBV10-3 and TRBJ2-2; tentatively, D is TRBD1 (7 bases). The CDR3 covers 16 residues. Trimming removed 3 bases at V and 1 base at J, with 12 bases between. Germline values: CDR1 ENHRY, CDR2 SYGVKD. The CDR3 DNA is TGTGCCATCAGTGAACGACAGGGAGGGAACACCGGGGAGCTGTTTTTT. It specifies CAISERQGGNTGELFF.

V is TRBV6-1 and J is TRBJ1-1; maybe TRBD1 (6 bases). From germline, CDR1 is MNHNS and CDR2 SASEGT. V gave up 7 bases and J gave up 0 bases, with 12 bases separating them. CDR3 size: 14 residues. CDR3 residues: CASKPRQVNTEAFF. CDR3 bases: TGTGCCAGCAAACCTCGACAGGTGAACACTGAAGCTTTCTTT.

The chain combines TRBV7-9 with TRBJ2-2; TRBD2 might be the D (6 bases). The CDR3 is 15 amino acids. CDR1 is SEHNR and CDR2 is FQNEAQ in the germline V gene (reference sequence). V was cut by 1 base and J by 7 bases, with 13 bases left in between. The DNA for the CDR3 is TGTGCCAGCAGCTTAGAGGGAGGCTCGGACGGGGAGCTGTTTTTT. This encodes CASSLEGGSDGELFF. Drawing the rest from reference TRBV7-9 and TRBJ2-2, the complete variable domain is DTGVSQNPRHKITKRGQNVTFRCDPISEHNRLYWYRQTLGQGPEFLTYFQNEAQLEKSRLLSDRFSAERPKGSFSTLEIQRTEQGDSAMYLCASSLEGGSDGELFFGEGSRLTVL.

The rearrangement links TRBV6-6 to TRBJ2-7; D not certain. In germline, CDR1 is MNHNY, CDR2 SVGAGI (reference sequence). The V and J ends lost 5 bases and 2 bases respectively, with 16 bases between them. The CDR3 is 15 residues long. The CDR3 protein is CASSDLVKSAYEQYF. In nucleotides, the CDR3 is TGTGCCAGCAGTGATCTAGTGAAATCGGCCTACGAGCAGTACTTC.

The genes are TRBV11-2 and TRBJ1-3; D perhaps matches TRBD1 (5 bases). Trimming stripped 3 bases from V and 0 bases from J, with 9 bases between. The CDR3 totals 15 residues. The germline CDR1 and CDR2 sequences are SGHAT and FQNNGV. DNA of the CDR3: TGTGCCAGCAGCTTTTACGGGGGCTCTGGAAACACCATATATTTT. Its translation is CASSFYGGSGNTIYF. Full variable domain (remainder filled in from reference TRBV11-2 and TRBJ1-3): EAGVAQSPRYKIIEKRQSVAFWCNPISGHATLYWYQQILGQGPKLLIQFQNNGVVDDSQLPKDRFSAERLKGVDSTLKIQPAKLEDSAVYLCASSFYGGSGNTIYFGEGSWLTVV.